Sequencing of this T cell receptor beta chain was carried out in a study of metastatic and nonmetastatic thyroid tumors. Thyroid surgery had not been preceded by any treatment in any patient. With MiXCR, TCRdb reprocessed the PCR reads. The table records 45,000 or so clones, less than 5% of them present only once. This clone has a count of ten or more. The CDR3 has 16 amino acids. In germline, CDR1 is DFQATT, CDR2 SNEGSKA (reference sequence). V shed 1 base and J shed 8 bases, with 21 bases lying between them. The clonotype originates from a female donor with papillary thyroid cancer or a benign thyroid nodule (not recorded which). Some clones in this sample may be carry-over from other donors' samples. The V gene is TRBV20-1, the J gene TRBJ2-4, with D maybe TRBD2 (6 bases). Sequenced sample: blood. CDR3 DNA sequence: TGCAGTGCTAGAGTGATATCATCGGGGTGGGGGGACATTCAGTACTTC. Translated, it gives CSARVISSGWGDIQYF.